Presented here are 30 T cell receptor beta chains from one specimen sequenced in a study of CD8 T cells in Susac syndrome (dated by TCRdb to the late 2010s). Library prep was done by the immunoSEQ multiplex PCR assay. RNA was extracted using the RNeasy kit, and roughly 0.45 to 1 microgram was reverse transcribed with random hexamers. TCRdb applied fastp at Q25 and MiXCR to the public reads, then kept only in-frame beta chains. Merged by CDR3 protein, the rows form single entries marked with the most common genes and DNA. The sample yields 150,000 or so distinct CDR3 sequences; around 95% were counted once. 0.14% to 0.15% of the sample comes from the top ten. Sequencing used CD8+ T cells from PBMCs. The receptors originated from a human donor with multiple sclerosis.

The rearrangement uses TRBV29-1 and TRBJ1-1; D possibly corresponds to TRBD1 (5 bases). The germline CDR1 and CDR2 sequences are SQVTM and ANQGSEA. V lost 4 bases to trimming and J lost 5 bases, with 8 bases between them. The CDR3 consists of 11 residues. CDR3 region: CSVGGSTEAFF. The CDR3, as DNA: TGCAGCGTTGGGGGGTCTACTGAAGCTTTCTTT. Full variable domain (missing parts from reference TRBV29-1 and TRBJ1-1): SAVISQKPSRDICQRGTSLTIQCQVDSQVTMMFWYRQQPGQSLTLIATANQGSEATYESGFVIDKFPISRPNLTFSTLTVSNMSPEDSSIYLCSVGGSTEAFFGQGTRLTVV.

The chain has TRBV7-9 and TRBJ1-1, with D perhaps TRBD1 (5 bases). Germline values: CDR1 SEHNR, CDR2 FQNEAQ (reference sequence). The length of the CDR3 is 14 residues. Trimming took 5 bases from V and 2 from J, leaving 12 bases between them. The CDR3 DNA is TGTGCCAGCAGCAAAGGGGAATATAACACTGAAGCTTTCTTT. Its protein product is CASSKGEYNTEAFF.

V gene TRBV12-3 or TRBV12-4 combines with J gene TRBJ1-1; D possibly corresponds to TRBD1 (5 bases). The CDR3 loop spans 15 amino acids. V gave up 2 bases and J gave up 5 bases, with 15 bases separating them. For the CDR3, the DNA is TGTGCCAGCAGTTTAAACAGTCGAGGGACTACTGAAGCTTTCTTT. Encoded protein: CASSLNSRGTTEAFF.

The chain is built from TRBV30 and TRBJ1-1; D remains unclear. In germline, CDR1 is GTSNPN, CDR2 SVGIG (reference sequence). This CDR3 region has 13 residues. Trimming cost V 2 bases and J 1 base, with 8 bases left between them. The CDR3 nucleotides are TGTGCCTGGAGTCCGACTGAGAACACTGAAGCTTTCTTT. Encoded protein: CAWSPTENTEAFF.

V is TRBV20-1 and J is TRBJ2-7; D is possibly TRBD1 (5 bases). There are 14 residues in the CDR3. Per the germline V gene, CDR1 is DFQATT and CDR2 is SNEGSKA (reference sequence). The ends were cut back, 6 bases at V and 0 bases at J, with 15 bases in the middle. The CDR3 region has the DNA TGCAGTGCCCTGGGGCAGGTAAACTCCTACGAGCAGTACTTC. Protein product: CSALGQVNSYEQYF.

On this clonotype itself: The junction does not match germline at one end; this may be a read error. V usage is TRBV4-1 and J usage is TRBJ2-2; perhaps TRBD2 as D (5 bases). This CDR3 contains 14 residues. Germline-derived CDR1 and CDR2 are MGHRA and YSYEKL. The CDR3 loop reads CASSRLPNTGELLF. CDR3 coding DNA: TGCGCCAGCTCAAGACTTCCAAACACCGGGGAGCTGCTTTTT.

The chain is built from TRBV7-2 and TRBJ1-1; D unclear. The CDR3 totals 13 residues. Germline assignment: CDR1 SGHTA and CDR2 FQGNSA. V was pared by 5 bases and J by 3 bases, with 10 bases between. The CDR3 region has the DNA TGTGCCAGCAGCGCGGAGGGTTACACTGAAGCTTTCTTT. Translation gives CASSAEGYTEAFF.

V and J are TRBV29-1 and TRBJ1-1; no definite D call. CDR1 and CDR2 from the germline V gene are SQVTM and ANQGSEA. The CDR3 length is 14 residues. Deletions cut 3 bases from V and 0 bases from J, with 11 bases between. CDR3 in DNA: TGCAGCGTTGAGGTTGGCCATGTGAACACTGAAGCTTTCTTT. Amino acids: CSVEVGHVNTEAFF.

This chain uses TRBV29-1 with TRBJ1-1; D is undetermined. The ends were cut back, 6 bases at V and 1 base at J, with 12 bases in the middle. Looked up from germline, CDR1 is SQVTM and CDR2 is ANQGSEA. The CDR3 runs to 13 residues. The CDR3 coding sequence is TGCAGCGTCGGTCCCCCGGCGAACACTGAAGCTTTCTTT. Its protein product is CSVGPPANTEAFF.

The CDR3 protein is CAWSATAGAQYF. DNA for the CDR3: TGTGCCTGGAGCGCCACGGCGGGAGCGCAGTACTTC. The J gene is TRBJ2-7, the V gene TRBV30; 7 bases line up with TRBD2. After removal of 3 bases from V and 9 bases from J, the junction contained 8 bases not matched to a gene. CDR1 and CDR2 (germline): GTSNPN, SVGIG (reference sequence). CDR3 length equals 12 residues.

This clonotype was recorded once. The chain is built from TRBV6-5 and TRBJ1-1, with TRBD1 matching 8 bases. Germline trimming cut 0 bases from V and 4 bases from J; bases unmatched to any gene: 1. The length of the CDR3 is 14 residues. Germline CDR1 reads MNHEY; CDR2 reads SVGAGI. CDR3 sequence reads: CASSYSRGLTEAFF. The CDR3 DNA reads TGTGCCAGCAGTTACTCCAGGGGGCTCACTGAAGCTTTCTTT.

Here the CDR3 DNA reads TGTGCCTGGAGTGGGGGGGGTGAGCAGTTCTTC. It translates to CAWSGGGEQFF. The V gene is TRBV30, the J gene TRBJ2-1, with TRBD2 matching 7 bases. V dropped 1 base and J dropped 9; count of bases not matched to a gene: 0. The germline V gene has CDR1 GTSNPN and CDR2 SVGIG (reference sequence). The length of the CDR3 is 11 residues. Full variable domain (remainder filled in from reference TRBV30 and TRBJ2-1): SQTIHQWPATLVQPVGSPLSLECTVEGTSNPNLYWYRQAAGRGLQLLFYSVGIGQISSEVPQNLSASRPQDRQFILSSKKLLLSDSGFYLCAWSGGGEQFFGPGTRLTVL.

This chain uses TRBV9 with TRBJ1-1; TRBD1 aligns across 8 bases. V was clipped by 3 bases and J by 3 bases; unmatched bases: 7. The germline CDR1 and CDR2 sequences are SGDLS and YYNGEE. The CDR3 is 15 amino acids. DNA of the CDR3: TGTGCCAGCAGCGGGACAGGGTTGGGGCACACTGAAGCTTTCTTT. Its protein is CASSGTGLGHTEAFF.

The V gene is TRBV29-1, the J gene TRBJ1-4; D is unclear. Deletions cut 4 bases from V and 6 bases from J, with 3 bases between. In germline, CDR1 is SQVTM, CDR2 ANQGSEA. This CDR3 has 10 amino acids. CDR3: CSVVHEKLFF. Written as DNA, the CDR3 is TGCAGCGTTGTTCATGAAAAACTGTTTTTT.

This rearrangement joins TRBV20-1 to TRBJ1-1; a weak D match, TRBD1 (6 bases). The CDR3 is 12 amino acids. The germline CDR1 and CDR2 sequences are DFQATT and SNEGSKA (reference sequence). Between the trimmed V and J ends, which lost 6 bases and 5 bases, there was a span of 13 bases. The CDR3 region is CSAARGGTEAFF. DNA of the CDR3: TGCAGTGCAGCCCGAGGGGGGACTGAAGCTTTCTTT.

The chain links TRBV12-3 or TRBV12-4 to TRBJ2-5; D might be TRBD1 (6 bases). V lost 7 bases, J lost 5 bases, and 14 bases lay in between. The CDR3 is 13 residues long. The CDR3 sequence: CASTTQGRETQYF. CDR3 sequence (DNA): TGTGCCAGCACGACACAGGGACGGGAGACCCAGTACTTC.

This chain uses TRBV12-3 or TRBV12-4 with TRBJ2-4; D may be TRBD1 (5 bases). Between the trimmed V and J ends, which lost 6 bases and 4 bases, there was a span of 7 bases. The CDR3 has 12 amino acids. The CDR3 bases are TGTGCCAGCAGACAGGAAAAAAACATTCAGTACTTC. Translation gives CASRQEKNIQYF.

The genes are TRBV2 and TRBJ2-1, with 10 nucleotides matching TRBD2. Trimming at V came to 7 bases and at J to 1 base, leaving 10 bases not matched to a gene. This CDR3 is built from 17 residues. Looked up from germline, CDR1 is SNHLY and CDR2 is FYNNEI. This CDR3 reads CASKTSGQNPSYNEQFF. The CDR3 DNA reads as TGTGCCAGCAAGACTAGCGGGCAAAACCCGTCCTACAATGAGCAGTTCTTC.

This chain links TRBV25-1 with TRBJ1-1; TRBD1 agrees at 7 bases. CDR3 length equals 16 residues. J lost 2 bases, V lost 3 bases, and 9 bases had no gene match. Germline V gives CDR1 MGHDK, CDR2 SYGVNS. CDR3 DNA: TGTGCCAGCAGTGAGCTCCGGGACAGCTCCAACACTGAAGCTTTCTTT. Translation gives CASSELRDSSNTEAFF.

The chain employs TRBV4-1 and TRBJ2-3; D gene uncertain. Per the germline V gene, CDR1 is MGHRA and CDR2 is YSYEKL. The CDR3 contains 15 residues. The germline V and J ends were trimmed by 0 bases and 4 bases, with 11 bases remaining between them. The CDR3 spells CASSQDVGVSDTQYF. The CDR3 DNA reads as TGCGCCAGCAGCCAAGATGTAGGAGTATCAGATACGCAGTATTTT.

This chain links TRBV29-1 with TRBJ1-2; TRBD1 is a possible D gene (5 bases). The V end was cut by 7 bases, the J end by 0 bases, with 12 bases between. The CDR3 loop spans 13 amino acids. Germline V gene data show CDR1 as SQVTM and CDR2 as ANQGSEA. This CDR3 is CSARDGTNYGYTF. As DNA, the CDR3 is TGCAGCGCCCGGGACGGGACTAACTATGGCTACACCTTC.

This rearrangement joins TRBV20-1 to TRBJ2-1, with 7 bases that match TRBD1. This CDR3 is built from 15 residues. The J segment lost 0 bases and the V segment lost 4 bases, leaving 6 bases of the junction unmatched. Germline V gives CDR1 DFQATT, CDR2 SNEGSKA (reference sequence). The CDR3 DNA reads TGCAGTGCTACAGGACAGGCCGTCTCCTACAATGAGCAGTTCTTC. Translated: CSATGQAVSYNEQFF.

CDR3 protein: CASSSRTGNQPQHF. The CDR3 DNA is TGTGCCAGCAGTTCCCGGACGGGCAATCAGCCCCAGCATTTT. The chain uses TRBV27 and TRBJ1-5; D ambiguous. Germline V lookup: CDR1 MNHEY, CDR2 SMNVEV (reference sequence). The CDR3 is 14 residues long. Trimming took 4 bases from V and 2 from J, leaving 9 bases between them.

The J gene is TRBJ2-1, the V gene TRBV12-3 or TRBV12-4; 8 bases are a match to TRBD1. V trimming: 4 bases; J trimming: 8 bases; junction bases outside the gene matches: 7. The CDR3 runs 14 residues. DNA for the CDR3: TGTGCCAGCAGTTCGACAGGGGCTCTCCATGAGCAGTTCTTC. As protein: CASSSTGALHEQFF.

The chain recombines TRBV30 with TRBJ1-5; the D gene is possibly TRBD1 (5 bases). CDR1 and CDR2 from the germline V gene are GTSNPN and SVGIG (reference sequence). V shed 0 bases and J shed 5 bases, with 17 bases lying between them. This CDR3 is built from 16 residues. CDR3 coding DNA: TGTGCCTGGAGTGTACGGGGGACGGGGGGTCATCAGCCCCAGCATTTT. This translates into CAWSVRGTGGHQPQHF.

CDR3 in amino acids: CASSQAGTSPNTGELFF. CDR3 in DNA: TGTGCCAGCAGCCAAGCGGGGACATCCCCGAACACCGGGGAGCTGTTTTTT. The rearrangement uses TRBV3-1 and TRBJ2-2, with D maybe TRBD1 (6 bases). The CDR3 extends over 17 amino acids. Germline CDR1 and CDR2: LGHDT and YNNKEL (reference sequence). Trimming pared 1 base from V and 0 bases from J, leaving 12 bases between.

V gene TRBV3-1 combines with J gene TRBJ1-6; the D gene is possibly TRBD1 (5 bases). Trimming removed 0 bases at V and 9 bases at J, with 12 bases between. The CDR3 runs 15 residues. Germline CDR1 reads LGHDT; CDR2 reads YNNKEL (reference sequence). CDR3: CASSQDRQGGSPLHF. In DNA form, the CDR3 reads TGTGCCAGCAGCCAAGATCGGCAGGGTGGTTCACCCCTCCACTTT.

This chain links TRBV28 with TRBJ2-5, with 10 bases aligning to TRBD2. This CDR3 has 13 amino acids. Germline CDR1 is MDHEN and CDR2 is SYDVKM. Losses at the gene ends were 7 bases for V and 5 bases for J; bases not matched to a gene: 4. CDR3 sequence (DNA): TGTGCCAGCACCATGGGACTAGCGGAGACCCAGTACTTC. It is translated as CASTMGLAETQYF.

This clonotype was recorded once. The J gene is TRBJ2-1, the V gene TRBV2; D is unclear. CDR1 SNHLY and CDR2 FYNNEI come from the germline V gene. V was shortened by 3 bases and J by 9 bases, with 21 bases between the two germline ends. The CDR3 is 16 amino acids. The CDR3 DNA reads TGTGCCAGCAGTGACGACCGAGGCTGGGGTGGTAGTGAGCAGTTCTTC. Translated: CASSDDRGWGGSEQFF.

This clonotype was found a few times. The CDR3 nucleotides read TGTGCCAGCAGCTTGGGGGCGTTGAACACTGAAGCTTTCTTT. Residues: CASSLGALNTEAFF. The chain combines TRBV5-6 with TRBJ1-1; D call uncertain. The CDR3 is 14 amino acids. From germline, CDR1 is SGHDT and CDR2 YYEEEE. V was trimmed by 0 bases and J by 0 bases, leaving 6 bases between them.